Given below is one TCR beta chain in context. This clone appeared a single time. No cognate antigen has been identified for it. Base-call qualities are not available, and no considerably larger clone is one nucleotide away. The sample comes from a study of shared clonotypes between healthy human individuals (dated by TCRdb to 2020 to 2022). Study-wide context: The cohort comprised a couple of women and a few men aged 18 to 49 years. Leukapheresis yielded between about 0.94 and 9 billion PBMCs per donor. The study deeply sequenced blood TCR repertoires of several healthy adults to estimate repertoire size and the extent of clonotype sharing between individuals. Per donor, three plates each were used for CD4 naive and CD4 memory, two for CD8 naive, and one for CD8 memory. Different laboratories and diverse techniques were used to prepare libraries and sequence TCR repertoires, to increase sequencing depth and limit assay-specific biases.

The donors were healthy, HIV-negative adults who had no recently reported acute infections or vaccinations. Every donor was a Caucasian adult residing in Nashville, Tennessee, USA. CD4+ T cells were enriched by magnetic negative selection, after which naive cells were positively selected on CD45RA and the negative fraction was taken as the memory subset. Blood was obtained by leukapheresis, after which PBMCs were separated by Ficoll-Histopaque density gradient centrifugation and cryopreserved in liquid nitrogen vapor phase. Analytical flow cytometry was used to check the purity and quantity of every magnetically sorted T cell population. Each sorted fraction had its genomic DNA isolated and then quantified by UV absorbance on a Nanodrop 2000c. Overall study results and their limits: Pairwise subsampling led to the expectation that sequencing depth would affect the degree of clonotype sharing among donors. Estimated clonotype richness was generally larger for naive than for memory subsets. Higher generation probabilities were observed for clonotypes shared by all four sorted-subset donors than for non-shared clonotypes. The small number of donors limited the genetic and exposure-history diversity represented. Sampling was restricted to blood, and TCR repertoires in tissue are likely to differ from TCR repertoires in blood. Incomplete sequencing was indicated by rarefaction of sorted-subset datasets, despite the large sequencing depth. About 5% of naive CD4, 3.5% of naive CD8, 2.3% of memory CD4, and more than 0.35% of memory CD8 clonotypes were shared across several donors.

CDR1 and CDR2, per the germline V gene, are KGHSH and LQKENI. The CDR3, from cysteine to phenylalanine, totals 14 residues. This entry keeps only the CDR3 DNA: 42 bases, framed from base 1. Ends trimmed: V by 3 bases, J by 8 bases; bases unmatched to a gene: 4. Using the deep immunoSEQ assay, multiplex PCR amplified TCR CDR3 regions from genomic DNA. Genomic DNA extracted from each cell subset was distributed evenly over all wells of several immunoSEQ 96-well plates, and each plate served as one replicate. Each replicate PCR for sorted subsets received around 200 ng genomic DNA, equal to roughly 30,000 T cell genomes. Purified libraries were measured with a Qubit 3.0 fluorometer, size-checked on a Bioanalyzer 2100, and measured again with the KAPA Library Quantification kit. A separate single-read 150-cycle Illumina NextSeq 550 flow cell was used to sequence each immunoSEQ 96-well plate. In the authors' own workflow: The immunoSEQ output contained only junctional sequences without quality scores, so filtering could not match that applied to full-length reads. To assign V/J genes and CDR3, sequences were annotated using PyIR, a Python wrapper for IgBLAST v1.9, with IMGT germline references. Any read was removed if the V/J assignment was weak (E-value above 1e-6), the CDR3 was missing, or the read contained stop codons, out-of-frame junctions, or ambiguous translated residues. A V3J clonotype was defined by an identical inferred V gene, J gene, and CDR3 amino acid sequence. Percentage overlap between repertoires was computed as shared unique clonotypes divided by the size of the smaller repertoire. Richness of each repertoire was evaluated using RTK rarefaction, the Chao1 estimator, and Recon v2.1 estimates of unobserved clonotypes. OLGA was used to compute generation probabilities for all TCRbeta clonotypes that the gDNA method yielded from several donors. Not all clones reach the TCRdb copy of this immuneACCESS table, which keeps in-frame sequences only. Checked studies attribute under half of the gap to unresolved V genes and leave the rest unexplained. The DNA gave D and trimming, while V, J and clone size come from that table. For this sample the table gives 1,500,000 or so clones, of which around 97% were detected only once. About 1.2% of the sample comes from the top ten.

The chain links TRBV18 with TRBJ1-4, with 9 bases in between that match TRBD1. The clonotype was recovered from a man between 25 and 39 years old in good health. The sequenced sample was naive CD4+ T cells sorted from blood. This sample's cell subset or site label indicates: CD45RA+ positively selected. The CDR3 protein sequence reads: CASSPGTGLEKLFF. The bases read TGTGCCAGCTCACCCGGGACAGGGCTGGAAAAACTGTTTTTT.